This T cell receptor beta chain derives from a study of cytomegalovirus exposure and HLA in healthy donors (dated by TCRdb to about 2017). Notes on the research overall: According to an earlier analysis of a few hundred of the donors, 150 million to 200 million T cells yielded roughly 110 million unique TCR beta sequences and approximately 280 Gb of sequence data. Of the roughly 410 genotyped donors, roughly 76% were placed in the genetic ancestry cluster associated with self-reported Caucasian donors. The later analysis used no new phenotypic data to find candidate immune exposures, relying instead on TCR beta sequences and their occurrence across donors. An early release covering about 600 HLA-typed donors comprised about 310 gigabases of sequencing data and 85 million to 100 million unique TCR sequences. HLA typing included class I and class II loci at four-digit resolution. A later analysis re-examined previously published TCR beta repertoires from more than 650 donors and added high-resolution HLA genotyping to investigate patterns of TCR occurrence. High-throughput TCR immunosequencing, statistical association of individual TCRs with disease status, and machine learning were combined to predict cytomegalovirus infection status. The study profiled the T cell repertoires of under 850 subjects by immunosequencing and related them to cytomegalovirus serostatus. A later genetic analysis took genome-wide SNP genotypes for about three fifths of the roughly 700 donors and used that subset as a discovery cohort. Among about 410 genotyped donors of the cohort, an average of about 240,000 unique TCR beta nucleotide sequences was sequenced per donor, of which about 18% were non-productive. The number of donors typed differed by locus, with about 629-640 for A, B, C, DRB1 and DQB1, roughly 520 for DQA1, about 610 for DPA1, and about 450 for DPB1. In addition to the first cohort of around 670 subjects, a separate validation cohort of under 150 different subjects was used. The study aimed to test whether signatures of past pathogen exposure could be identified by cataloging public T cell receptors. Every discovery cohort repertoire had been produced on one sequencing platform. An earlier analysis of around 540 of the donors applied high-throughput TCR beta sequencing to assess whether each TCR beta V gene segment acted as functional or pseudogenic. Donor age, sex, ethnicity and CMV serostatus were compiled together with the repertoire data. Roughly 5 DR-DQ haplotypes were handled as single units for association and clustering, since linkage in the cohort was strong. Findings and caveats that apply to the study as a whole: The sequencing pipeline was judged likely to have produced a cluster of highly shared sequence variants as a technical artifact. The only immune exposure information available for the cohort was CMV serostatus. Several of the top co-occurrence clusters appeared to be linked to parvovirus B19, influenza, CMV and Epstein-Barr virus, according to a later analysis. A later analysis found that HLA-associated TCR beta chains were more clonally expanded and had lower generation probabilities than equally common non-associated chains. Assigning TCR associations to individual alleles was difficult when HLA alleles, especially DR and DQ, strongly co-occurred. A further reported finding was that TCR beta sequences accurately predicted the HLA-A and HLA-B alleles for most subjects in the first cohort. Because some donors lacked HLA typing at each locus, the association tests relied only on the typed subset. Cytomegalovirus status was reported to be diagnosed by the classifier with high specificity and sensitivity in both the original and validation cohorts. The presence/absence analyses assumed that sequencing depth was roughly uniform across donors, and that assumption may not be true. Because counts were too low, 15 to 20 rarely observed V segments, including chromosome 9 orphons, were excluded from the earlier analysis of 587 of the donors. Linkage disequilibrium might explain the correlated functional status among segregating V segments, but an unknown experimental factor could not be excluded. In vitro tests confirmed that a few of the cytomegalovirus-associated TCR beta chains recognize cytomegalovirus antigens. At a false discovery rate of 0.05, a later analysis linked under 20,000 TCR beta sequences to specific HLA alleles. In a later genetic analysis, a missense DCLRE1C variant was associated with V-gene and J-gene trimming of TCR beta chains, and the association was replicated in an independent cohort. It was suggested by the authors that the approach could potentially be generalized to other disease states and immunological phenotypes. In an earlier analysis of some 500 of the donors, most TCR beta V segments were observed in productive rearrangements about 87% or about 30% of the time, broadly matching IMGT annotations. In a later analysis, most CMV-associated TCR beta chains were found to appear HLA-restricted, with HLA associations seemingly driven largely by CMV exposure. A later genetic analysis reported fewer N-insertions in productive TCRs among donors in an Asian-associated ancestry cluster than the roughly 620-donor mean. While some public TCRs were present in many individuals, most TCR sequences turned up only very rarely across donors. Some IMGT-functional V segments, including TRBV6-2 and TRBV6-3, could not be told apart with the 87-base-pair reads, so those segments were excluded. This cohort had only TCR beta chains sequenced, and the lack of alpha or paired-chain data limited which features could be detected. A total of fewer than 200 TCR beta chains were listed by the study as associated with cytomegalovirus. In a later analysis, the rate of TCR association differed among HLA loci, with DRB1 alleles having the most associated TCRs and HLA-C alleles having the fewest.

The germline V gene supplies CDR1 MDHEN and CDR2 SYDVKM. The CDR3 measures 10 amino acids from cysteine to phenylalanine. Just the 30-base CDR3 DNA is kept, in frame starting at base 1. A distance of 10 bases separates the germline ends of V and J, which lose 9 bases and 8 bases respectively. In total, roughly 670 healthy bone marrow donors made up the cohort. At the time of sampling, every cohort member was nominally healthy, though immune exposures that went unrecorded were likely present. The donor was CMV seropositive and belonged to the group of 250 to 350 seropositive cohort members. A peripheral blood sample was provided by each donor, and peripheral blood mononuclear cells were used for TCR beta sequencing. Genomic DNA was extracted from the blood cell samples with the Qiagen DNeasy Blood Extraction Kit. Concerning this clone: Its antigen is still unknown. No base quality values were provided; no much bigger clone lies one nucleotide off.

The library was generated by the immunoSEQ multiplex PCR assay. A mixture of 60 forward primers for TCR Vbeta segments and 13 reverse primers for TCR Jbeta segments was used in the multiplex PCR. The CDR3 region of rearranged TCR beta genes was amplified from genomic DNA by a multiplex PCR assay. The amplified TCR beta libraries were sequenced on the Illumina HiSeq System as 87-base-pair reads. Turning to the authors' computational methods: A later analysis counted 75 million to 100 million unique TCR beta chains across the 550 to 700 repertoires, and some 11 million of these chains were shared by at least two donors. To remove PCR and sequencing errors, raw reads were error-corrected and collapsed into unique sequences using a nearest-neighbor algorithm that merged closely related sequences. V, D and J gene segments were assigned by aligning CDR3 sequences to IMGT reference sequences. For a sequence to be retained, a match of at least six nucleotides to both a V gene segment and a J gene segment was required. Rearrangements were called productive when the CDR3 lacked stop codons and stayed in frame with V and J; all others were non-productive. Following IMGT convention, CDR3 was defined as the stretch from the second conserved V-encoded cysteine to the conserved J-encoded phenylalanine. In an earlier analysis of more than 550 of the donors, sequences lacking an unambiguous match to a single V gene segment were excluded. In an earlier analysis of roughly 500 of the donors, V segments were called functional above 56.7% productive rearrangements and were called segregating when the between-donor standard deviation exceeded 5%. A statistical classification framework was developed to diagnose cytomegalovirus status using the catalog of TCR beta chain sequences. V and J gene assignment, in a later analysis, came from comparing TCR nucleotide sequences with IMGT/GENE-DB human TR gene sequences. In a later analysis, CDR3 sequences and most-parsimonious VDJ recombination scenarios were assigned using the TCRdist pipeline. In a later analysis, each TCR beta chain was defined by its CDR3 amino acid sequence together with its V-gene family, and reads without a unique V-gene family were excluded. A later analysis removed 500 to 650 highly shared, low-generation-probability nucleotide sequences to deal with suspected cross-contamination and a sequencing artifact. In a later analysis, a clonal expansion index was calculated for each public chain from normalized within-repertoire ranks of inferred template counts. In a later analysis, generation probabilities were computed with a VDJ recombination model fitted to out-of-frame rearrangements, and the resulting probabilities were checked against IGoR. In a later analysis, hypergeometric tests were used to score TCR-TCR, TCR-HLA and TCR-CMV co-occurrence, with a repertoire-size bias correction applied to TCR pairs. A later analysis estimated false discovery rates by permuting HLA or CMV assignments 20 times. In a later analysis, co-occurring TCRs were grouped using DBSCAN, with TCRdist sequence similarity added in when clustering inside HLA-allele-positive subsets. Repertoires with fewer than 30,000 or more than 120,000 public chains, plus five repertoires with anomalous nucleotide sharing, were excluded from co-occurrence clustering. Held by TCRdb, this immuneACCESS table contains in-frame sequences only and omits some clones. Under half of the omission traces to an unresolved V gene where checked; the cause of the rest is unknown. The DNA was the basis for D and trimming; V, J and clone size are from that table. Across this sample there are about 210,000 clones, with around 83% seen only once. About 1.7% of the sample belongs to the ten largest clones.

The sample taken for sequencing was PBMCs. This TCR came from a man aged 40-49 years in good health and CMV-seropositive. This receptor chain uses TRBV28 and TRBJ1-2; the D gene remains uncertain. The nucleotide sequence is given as TGTGCCAGTGGAGGGATGGGCTACACCTTC. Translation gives CASGGMGYTF.